This T cell receptor (beta chain) stems from a study of human T cells and chemical hapten exposure. Overall study findings and caveats: TCRs exceeding a frequency of 1 in 1000 stayed unchanged under DPC sensitization.

This sample's time point: healthy volunteer bleed at 2 weeks. Total RNA was extracted from unfractionated whole blood. Trimming removed 3 bases at V and 7 bases at J, with 7 bases between. Germline CDR1 and CDR2: SGHKS and YYEKEE (reference sequence). The CDR3 consists of 12 residues. A single record per CDR3 protein comes from TCRdb applying MiXCR to the RACE reads. The table has tens of thousands of distinct CDR3 sequences, 7% to 8.5% seen once; the top ten hold approximately 9.8%. This clonotype was observed at least ten times. Its antigen remains unknown. The receptor comes from a human donor in good health. Some clones in this sample may be carry-over from other donors' samples. The chain has TRBV5-5 and TRBJ2-2; TRBD1 is a possible D gene (5 bases). Sample: whole blood. This chain's CDR3 is CASSWTYGELFF. The DNA of the CDR3 is TGTGCCAGCAGCTGGACATACGGGGAGCTGTTTTTT.